The 14 T cell receptor beta chains below were found in one sample sequenced in a study of regulatory T cells in long-lasting Graves disease. Time point noted: newly diagnosed GD, antithyroid drugs for less than 3 months. RNA isolated from PBMCs was used to make the TCR library. Library construction for TCR beta used iRepertoire HTBI primers and Arm-PCR of CDR3 regions. Each CDR3 protein is one row after TCRdb ran MiXCR on the multiplex PCR reads. This repertoire shows under 300,000 distinct CDR3 sequences, around 20% found once; its top ten account for about 15%. This sample comprised peripheral blood mononuclear cells (PBMCs), obtained at new diagnosis, from a patient treated with antithyroid drugs. Receptors originate from a female donor with Graves disease.

In this sample, this clonotype turned up many times. V is TRBV6-2 or TRBV6-3 and J is TRBJ1-2, with 7 bases aligning to TRBD1. The germline gives CDR1 MNHEY, CDR2 SVGEGT. V lost 10 bases, J lost 3 bases, and 5 bases stayed unmatched. The CDR3 is 12 residues long. CDR3 in amino acids: CATGQAHYGYTF. The CDR3, as DNA: TGTGCCACCGGACAGGCTCACTATGGCTACACCTTC.

This clonotype was counted ten times or more. The V gene is TRBV5-1, the J gene TRBJ2-1; D may be TRBD1 or TRBD2 (5 bases each). Germline V CDR1 and CDR2: SGHRS, YFSETQ. The CDR3 covers 16 residues. Trimming took 0 bases from V and 1 from J, leaving 11 bases between them. As DNA, the CDR3 is TGCGCCAGCAGCTTGGACGGGGCATCGTCCTACAATGAGCAGTTCTTC. As protein: CASSLDGASSYNEQFF.

This clonotype was seen at least ten times. The V gene is TRBV6-1, the J gene TRBJ1-1, with 10 bases matching TRBD1. The trim removed 4 bases at V and 4 bases at J, leaving 3 bases unmatched. CDR1 and CDR2 (germline): MNHNS, SASEGT. This CDR3 region has 14 residues. The CDR3 region has the DNA TGTGCCAGCAGTGCGACAGGGGGCGGCACTGAAGCTTTCTTT. Its protein is CASSATGGGTEAFF.

This clonotype was counted ten times or more. V and J are TRBV5-1 and TRBJ2-4; 9 positions agree with TRBD2. Germline-derived CDR1 and CDR2 are SGHRS and YFSETQ. The CDR3 length is 16 residues. The V and J ends lost 0 bases and 7 bases, in that order; junction bases with no gene match: 8. CDR3 coding DNA: TGCGCCAGCAGCTTGGTTCCGCGGGGGGGTACCAACATTCAGTACTTC. This gives the protein CASSLVPRGGTNIQYF.

This clonotype was counted ten times or more. The chain couples TRBV20-1 to TRBJ1-1, with unresolved D. CDR1 and CDR2 from the germline V gene are DFQATT and SNEGSKA (reference sequence). V was trimmed by 0 bases and J by 0 bases, leaving 14 bases between them. This CDR3 region has 16 residues. CDR3: CSARDLLGELNTEAFF. CDR3 DNA: TGCAGTGCTAGAGATCTCCTCGGGGAATTGAACACTGAAGCTTTCTTT.

The chain links TRBV29-1 to TRBJ1-3; possibly TRBD1 for D (5 bases). Germline V gives CDR1 SQVTM, CDR2 ANQGSEA. The CDR3 runs 12 residues. The germline V and J ends were trimmed by 7 bases and 3 bases, with 10 bases remaining between them. The CDR3 spells CSGRDGGNTIYF. The CDR3 nucleotides read TGCAGCGGCCGGGACGGTGGAAACACCATATATTTT.

This clonotype occurred once. Only one base separates this from a far larger clonotype, so it likely reflects a read error. The chain couples TRBV7-2 to TRBJ2-1, with a weak D call TRBD1 (6 bases). Germline V gives CDR1 SGHTA, CDR2 FQGNSA. The CDR3 is made up of 15 amino acids. This CDR3 is CANSAQGDRYNEQFF. CDR3 nucleotide sequence: TGTGCCAACAGCGCACAGGGCGACCGATACAATGAGCAGTTCTTC.

J is TRBJ2-2 and V is TRBV10-3; D is unresolved. The CDR3 contains 13 residues. Germline loops: CDR1 ENHRY, CDR2 SYGVKD. Trimming stripped 0 bases from V and 7 bases from J, with 6 bases between. CDR3 sequence reads: CAISESGYGELFF. The CDR3 DNA reads TGTGCCATCAGTGAGTCGGGGTACGGGGAGCTGTTTTTT.

The chain links TRBV12-3 or TRBV12-4 to TRBJ2-2; D tentatively reads TRBD1 or TRBD2 (6 bases each). V was shortened by 2 bases and J by 6 bases, with 13 bases between the two germline ends. CDR3 size: 15 residues. The CDR3 sequence is CASSLRGLSSGELFF. CDR3 nucleotides: TGTGCCAGCAGTTTACGGGGGCTAAGTTCCGGGGAGCTGTTTTTT.

The J gene is TRBJ1-1, the V gene TRBV5-1; D is possibly TRBD1 (5 bases). Trimming took 6 bases from V and 4 from J, leaving 16 bases between them. This CDR3 spans 14 amino acids. Germline-derived CDR1 and CDR2 are SGHRS and YFSETQ. Here the CDR3 DNA reads TGCGCCAGCAAAACGCTTGACGGGGGCACTGAAGCTTTCTTT. Translating it yields CASKTLDGGTEAFF.

This clonotype is a singleton in its sample. With a much larger clone just one base away, this may be a read error. V is TRBV20-1 and J is TRBJ2-1; D might be TRBD1 (5 bases). V was clipped by 1 base and J by 10 bases, with 17 bases between them. This CDR3 has 14 amino acids. The germline V gene encodes CDR1 DFQATT and CDR2 SNEGSKA (reference sequence). The CDR3 sequence: CSARARASSYEQFF. In nucleotides, the CDR3 is TGCAGTGCTAGAGCCAGGGCGAGCTCCTACGAGCAGTTCTTC.

This clonotype was counted at least ten times. The J gene is TRBJ2-2, the V gene TRBV30; D gene ambiguous. The CDR3 totals 14 residues. Per germline, CDR1 GTSNPN and CDR2 SVGIG (reference sequence). The V end lost 4 bases, the J end lost 5 bases, and 14 bases lay between the germline ends. DNA for the CDR3: TGTGCCTGGATGGTGCTTTTGGGGACCGGGGAGCTGTTTTTT. It codes for CAWMVLLGTGELFF.

This clonotype appeared many times. J is TRBJ2-5 and V is TRBV7-9, with a weak D call TRBD1 (6 bases). Germline V gene data show CDR1 as SEHNR and CDR2 as FQNEAQ (reference sequence). Trimming shortened V by 6 bases and J by 1 base, and 9 bases separated the two germline ends. The CDR3 runs to 13 residues. The CDR3, as DNA: TGTGCCAGCAGTTGGGACATCCAAGAGACCCAGTACTTC. Residues: CASSWDIQETQYF. The whole variable domain, remainder taken from reference TRBV7-9 and TRBJ2-5, is DTGVSQNPRHKITKRGQNVTFRCDPISEHNRLYWYRQTLGQGPEFLTYFQNEAQLEKSRLLSDRFSAERPKGSFSTLEIQRTEQGDSAMYLCASSWDIQETQYFGPGTRLLVL.

The chain is built from TRBV4-3 and TRBJ1-4; weak D call: TRBD1 (6 bases). Germline lookup yields CDR1 LGHNA and CDR2 YSLEER. The CDR3 totals 13 residues. The germline V and J ends were trimmed by 3 bases and 10 bases, with 12 bases remaining between them. Here the CDR3 reads CASSQNRVGKLFF. CDR3 coding DNA: TGCGCCAGCAGCCAGAACAGGGTTGGAAAACTGTTTTTT.